The present TCR beta chain was sequenced within a study of a mutant IDH1 vaccine in newly diagnosed glioma. About the study: The start of vaccination came 4-6 weeks after radiotherapy alone, or with temozolomide cycles. Earlier treatment was radiotherapy, temozolomide, or both, with most getting both. Study-level results: Vaccination elicited immune responses in approximately 93% of patients.

Noted time point: week 11, during vaccination. The investigators gave 300 ug of mutant IDH1 20-mer peptide in each vaccine dose, together with topical imiquimod. Germline lookup yields CDR1 MNHEY and CDR2 SVGAGI. This CDR3 spans 15 amino acids. Trimming shortened V by 4 bases and J by 4 bases, and 14 bases separated the two germline ends. Concerning this clone itself: Its antigen is as yet unknown.

The protocol was immunoSEQ multiplex PCR, while the TCRdb copy is restricted to in-frame clones and leaves out a portion. The repertoire consists of about 120,000 clones, with around 90% occurring once and the leading ten covering 0.55% to 0.7%. J is TRBJ2-1 and V is TRBV6-5; maybe TRBD2 (5 bases). The source was PBMCs, collected from a glioma patient whose treatment included an IDH1 peptide vaccine. The sequence came from a woman between 45 and 60 years old with glioma. The CDR3 sequence is CASSSTRPTYNEQFF. For the CDR3, the DNA is TGTGCCAGCAGTTCTACTAGACCAACATACAATGAGCAGTTCTTC.